The 4 T cell receptor beta chains below were found in one sample sequenced in a study of T cell responses to AZD1222 COVID-19 vaccine. Libraries were prepared by immunoSEQ multiplex PCR; TCRdb keeps only in-frame clonotypes and omits some of them. The table includes 160,000 or so clones, 70% to 90% detected once. The sample was peripheral blood, taken after recovery from COVID-19. The receptors shown here come from an adult who had recovered from COVID-19.

This chain uses TRBV19 with TRBJ2-3; 12 bases fit TRBD2. The CDR3 is 15 amino acids. Germline-derived CDR1 and CDR2 are LNHDA and SQIVND (reference sequence). Trimming took 11 bases from V and 6 from J; bases not matched to a gene: 12. The CDR3 DNA reads as TGTGCCTCGACTAGCGGGAGCCAGGCGGTCGATACGCAGTATTTT. Its translation is CASTSGSQAVDTQYF.

The gene calls are TRBV5-4 and TRBJ1-2, with TRBD1 identical over 9 bases. J was trimmed by 4 bases and V by 1 base; bases with no gene match: 8. The CDR3 length is 16 residues. Germline lookup yields CDR1 SGHNT and CDR2 YYREEE (reference sequence). The CDR3 sequence is CASSLSGQGHSYGYTF. The CDR3 DNA reads as TGTGCCAGCAGCTTGTCGGGACAGGGACACTCCTATGGCTACACCTTC.

V and J are TRBV15 and TRBJ1-5; possibly TRBD1 for D (5 bases). Trimming took off 1 base at V and 3 bases at J, with 13 bases between the two ends. In germline, CDR1 is LNHNV, CDR2 YYDKDF (reference sequence). The CDR3 consists of 16 residues. CDR3 coding DNA: TGTGCCACCAGCAGAGCCGGGGCCGGAGACAATCAGCCCCAGCATTTT. Its translation is CATSRAGAGDNQPQHF.

This chain connects TRBV24-1 to TRBJ2-2; tentatively, D is TRBD1 or TRBD2 (5 bases each). In germline, CDR1 is KGHDR, CDR2 SFDVKD. V was shortened by 4 bases and J by 7 bases, with 18 bases between the two germline ends. This CDR3 region has 16 residues. CDR3 in amino acids: CATSDLTGQGFGELFF. The CDR3 DNA is TGTGCCACCAGTGACTTGACGGGGCAGGGCTTCGGGGAGCTGTTTTTT.